Listed below are T cell receptor beta chains from one sample, sequenced in a study of shared clonotypes between healthy human individuals. Libraries were prepared by immunoSEQ multiplex PCR; TCRdb keeps only in-frame clonotypes and omits some of them. The repertoire holds around 500,000 clones, with roughly 77% as singletons. The sample taken for sequencing was PBMCs. These receptors all come from a woman aged 35 to 49 in good health. Some clones in this sample may be carry-over from other donors' samples. Both conserved end residues are part of each CDR3. D genes are given only for firm matches. Part of the rows lack a size; the others show once, few, many or a class for expanded clones.

clone size: .
V gene: TRBV18
J gene: TRBJ2-7
D gene: .
CDR3 protein: CASSPRSYEQYF
CDR3 DNA: TGTGCCAGCTCACCCCGGTCCTACGAGCAGTACTTC

clone size: .
V gene: TRBV28
J gene: TRBJ1-1
D gene: TRBD1
CDR3 protein: CASSFDRGWDTEAFF
CDR3 DNA: TGTGCCAGCAGCTTTGACAGGGGCTGGGACACTGAAGCTTTCTTT

clone size: .
V gene: TRBV27
J gene: TRBJ2-1
D gene: TRBD2
CDR3 protein: CASSGLAGVNEQFF
CDR3 DNA: TGTGCCAGCAGTGGGCTAGCGGGAGTGAATGAGCAGTTCTTC

clone size: .
V gene: TRBV6-6
J gene: TRBJ2-7
D gene: TRBD2
CDR3 protein: CASSYSAAGVYEQYF
CDR3 DNA: TGTGCCAGCAGTTACTCTGCCGCGGGAGTCTACGAGCAGTACTTC

clone size: .
V gene: TRBV14
J gene: TRBJ2-1
D gene: TRBD1
CDR3 protein: CASSSSGRGRWDEQFF
CDR3 DNA: TGTGCCAGCAGCAGCTCGGGCAGGGGGCGTTGGGATGAGCAGTTCTTC

clone size: few
V gene: TRBV6-4
J gene: TRBJ2-1
D gene: TRBD2
CDR3 protein: CASSETSGTYNEQFF
CDR3 DNA: TGTGCCAGCAGTGAAACTAGCGGAACCTACAATGAGCAGTTCTTC

clone size: few
V gene: TRBV28
J gene: TRBJ1-1
D gene: .
CDR3 protein: CASSLGGGTRLTEAFF
CDR3 DNA: TGTGCCAGCAGTTTAGGTGGAGGCACCAGATTGACTGAAGCTTTCTTT

clone size: .
V gene: TRBV29-1
J gene: TRBJ1-3
D gene: .
CDR3 protein: CSVEGERPRNTIYF
CDR3 DNA: TGCAGCGTTGAAGGGGAAAGACCGCGAAACACCATATATTTT

clone size: .
V gene: TRBV19
J gene: TRBJ2-7
D gene: TRBD2
CDR3 protein: CASSLSGSQYEQYF
CDR3 DNA: TGTGCCAGTAGTCTTAGCGGGAGTCAGTACGAGCAGTACTTC

clone size: .
V gene: TRBV18
J gene: TRBJ1-1
D gene: .
CDR3 protein: CASSPVGVGDTEAFF
CDR3 DNA: TGTGCCAGCTCACCAGTAGGCGTAGGGGACACTGAAGCTTTCTTT

clone size: .
V gene: TRBV6-1
J gene: TRBJ2-1
D gene: .
CDR3 protein: CASSTRDFSYNEQFF
CDR3 DNA: TGTGCCAGCAGTACGAGGGACTTTTCCTACAATGAGCAGTTCTTC

clone size: .
V gene: TRBV4-1
J gene: TRBJ1-6
D gene: .
CDR3 protein: CASSQAGDGSPLHF
CDR3 DNA: TGCGCCAGCAGCCAAGCAGGGGATGGTTCACCCCTCCACTTT

clone size: .
V gene: TRBV5-1
J gene: TRBJ2-3
D gene: .
CDR3 protein: CASSLADTQYF
CDR3 DNA: TGCGCCAGCAGCTTGGCTGATACGCAGTATTTT

clone size: few
V gene: TRBV29-1
J gene: TRBJ1-2
D gene: .
CDR3 protein: CSVDFGLGATYGYTF
CDR3 DNA: TGCAGCGTTGACTTCGGATTGGGGGCGACCTATGGCTACACCTTC

clone size: .
V gene: TRBV9
J gene: TRBJ2-3
D gene: .
CDR3 protein: CASSGRRGSGTDTQYF
CDR3 DNA: TGTGCCAGCAGCGGGCGGCGGGGAAGTGGCACAGATACGCAGTATTTT

clone size: .
V gene: TRBV11-2
J gene: TRBJ2-7
D gene: TRBD1
CDR3 protein: CASSARQGLAYEQYF
CDR3 DNA: TGTGCCAGCAGCGCCAGACAGGGGTTAGCCTACGAGCAGTACTTC

clone size: few
V gene: TRBV2
J gene: TRBJ2-7
D gene: .
CDR3 protein: CAGFSTSYEQYF
CDR3 DNA: TGTGCCGGCTTTTCGACGTCCTACGAGCAGTACTTC

clone size: .
V gene: TRBV4-1
J gene: TRBJ1-5
D gene: TRBD1
CDR3 protein: CASSQDGQADSNQPQHF
CDR3 DNA: TGCGCCAGCAGCCAAGACGGACAGGCCGATAGCAATCAGCCCCAGCATTTT

clone size: .
V gene: TRBV19
J gene: TRBJ2-7
D gene: TRBD1
CDR3 protein: CASSLQGPETYEQYF
CDR3 DNA: TGTGCCAGTAGCCTACAGGGGCCGGAGACCTACGAGCAGTACTTC

clone size: .
V gene: TRBV5-1
J gene: TRBJ2-5
D gene: .
CDR3 protein: CASSFMGAPAQETQYF
CDR3 DNA: TGCGCCAGCAGCTTTATGGGGGCGCCGGCCCAAGAGACCCAGTACTTC

clone size: few
V gene: TRBV19
J gene: TRBJ2-1
D gene: TRBD2
CDR3 protein: CASSILVGLAGARSYNEQFF
CDR3 DNA: TGTGCCAGTAGTATATTAGTGGGACTAGCGGGAGCGAGGTCCTACAATGAGCAGTTCTTC

clone size: .
V gene: TRBV28
J gene: TRBJ1-5
D gene: .
CDR3 protein: CASPGPNQPQHF
CDR3 DNA: TGTGCCAGCCCGGGCCCTAACCAGCCCCAGCATTTT

clone size: .
V gene: TRBV30
J gene: TRBJ2-7
D gene: TRBD2
CDR3 protein: CAWSFTRTSGALYEQYF
CDR3 DNA: TGTGCCTGGAGTTTTACGCGAACTAGCGGGGCCCTCTACGAGCAGTACTTC

clone size: .
V gene: TRBV30
J gene: TRBJ2-5
D gene: TRBD2
CDR3 protein: CAWGRVEETQYF
CDR3 DNA: TGTGCCTGGGGGAGGGTAGAAGAGACCCAGTACTTC

clone size: few
V gene: TRBV6-6
J gene: TRBJ1-3
D gene: .
CDR3 protein: CASSYNPDVGNTIYF
CDR3 DNA: TGTGCCAGCAGTTACAATCCGGACGTCGGAAACACCATATATTTT

clone size: .
V gene: TRBV7-8
J gene: TRBJ2-1
D gene: TRBD2
CDR3 protein: CASSLALGLAGDDEQFF
CDR3 DNA: TGTGCCAGCAGCTTAGCGCTTGGACTAGCGGGAGACGATGAGCAGTTCTTC

clone size: once
V gene: TRBV28
J gene: TRBJ2-3
D gene: .
CDR3 protein: CASSRRLGRADTQYF
CDR3 DNA: TGTGCCAGCAGCCGCCGACTAGGCCGGGCAGATACGCAGTATTTT

clone size: .
V gene: TRBV5-1
J gene: TRBJ2-2
D gene: .
CDR3 protein: CASSDNPNTGELFF
CDR3 DNA: TGCGCCAGCAGTGACAACCCGAACACCGGGGAGCTGTTTTTT

clone size: .
V gene: TRBV7-7
J gene: TRBJ2-1
D gene: .
CDR3 protein: CASTTGTNDNEQFF
CDR3 DNA: TGTGCTAGCACCACCGGGACAAACGACAATGAGCAGTTCTTC

clone size: .
V gene: TRBV15
J gene: TRBJ2-5
D gene: .
CDR3 protein: CATSTALGQETQYF
CDR3 DNA: TGTGCCACCAGCACGGCGTTGGGGCAAGAGACCCAGTACTTC

clone size: .
V gene: TRBV7-9
J gene: TRBJ2-7
D gene: .
CDR3 protein: CASSLDGGYEQYF
CDR3 DNA: TGTGCCAGCAGCTTAGACGGGGGATACGAGCAGTACTTC

clone size: few
V gene: TRBV4-3
J gene: TRBJ1-4
D gene: .
CDR3 protein: CASSQPDNGPLNEKLFF
CDR3 DNA: TGCGCCAGCAGCCAACCCGACAATGGTCCTCTTAATGAAAAACTGTTTTTT

clone size: .
V gene: TRBV28
J gene: TRBJ1-2
D gene: .
CDR3 protein: CASDSRNYGYTF
CDR3 DNA: TGTGCCAGCGACAGCCGTAACTATGGCTACACCTTC

clone size: .
V gene: TRBV7-2
J gene: TRBJ1-2
D gene: TRBD1
CDR3 protein: CASSPSTGSYYGYTF
CDR3 DNA: TGTGCCAGCAGCCCCTCGACAGGGAGTTACTATGGCTACACCTTC

clone size: .
V gene: TRBV7-9
J gene: TRBJ1-2
D gene: .
CDR3 protein: CASSLSGGYTF
CDR3 DNA: TGTGCCAGCAGCTTAAGTGGTGGCTACACCTTC

clone size: once
V gene: TRBV6-5
J gene: TRBJ2-3
D gene: TRBD1
CDR3 protein: CASSSDRGRTDTQYF
CDR3 DNA: TGTGCCAGCAGTTCGGACAGGGGGCGAACAGATACGCAGTATTTT

clone size: few
V gene: TRBV28
J gene: TRBJ2-7
D gene: .
CDR3 protein: CASHRGANLREQYF
CDR3 DNA: TGTGCCAGCCATCGCGGGGCTAACCTACGAGAGCAGTACTTC

clone size: .
V gene: TRBV5-1
J gene: TRBJ2-1
D gene: .
CDR3 protein: CASSFRRGRSNEQFF
CDR3 DNA: TGCGCCAGCAGCTTCCGTCGGGGACGATCGAATGAGCAGTTCTTC

clone size: .
V gene: TRBV11-2
J gene: TRBJ1-1
D gene: .
CDR3 protein: CASSPSGADTWGAFF
CDR3 DNA: TGTGCCAGCAGCCCTTCAGGCGCAGACACTTGGGGAGCTTTCTTT

clone size: .
V gene: TRBV19
J gene: TRBJ2-1
D gene: .
CDR3 protein: CASRETGYNEQFF
CDR3 DNA: TGTGCCAGCCGGGAGACGGGATACAATGAGCAGTTCTTC

clone size: .
V gene: TRBV2
J gene: TRBJ1-2
D gene: .
CDR3 protein: CASSETAGWGYTF
CDR3 DNA: TGTGCCAGCAGCGAGACAGCCGGCTGGGGCTACACCTTC

clone size: many
V gene: TRBV5-6
J gene: TRBJ2-1
D gene: .
CDR3 protein: CASSLRATYNEQFF
CDR3 DNA: TGTGCCAGCAGCTTGCGAGCGACATACAATGAGCAGTTCTTC

clone size: once
V gene: TRBV6-5
J gene: TRBJ1-5
D gene: TRBD1
CDR3 protein: CASRPTGAQPQHF
CDR3 DNA: TGTGCCAGCAGACCGACAGGGGCTCAGCCCCAGCATTTT

clone size: .
V gene: TRBV25-1
J gene: TRBJ2-3
D gene: TRBD2
CDR3 protein: CASSEVSGRGNTDTQYF
CDR3 DNA: TGTGCCAGCAGTGAGGTTAGCGGGAGGGGTAACACAGATACGCAGTATTTT

clone size: few
V gene: TRBV5-6
J gene: TRBJ2-2
D gene: TRBD1
CDR3 protein: CASSYLGQGRTGELFF
CDR3 DNA: TGTGCCAGCAGTTACCTGGGACAGGGAAGAACCGGGGAGCTGTTTTTT